The rows below give T cell receptor beta chains drawn from one sample of a study of lymphopenia after photon versus proton radiotherapy. The method was immunoSEQ multiplex PCR; TCRdb's version includes in-frame clones alone and lacks a portion of them. This sample has roughly 22,000 clones; 65% to 85% occur once, and the top ten carry around 20%. The sample was peripheral blood, taken from a patient treated with proton-based radiotherapy. All receptors come from a woman in her sixties or seventies with pancreatic cancer. CDR3s include the opening cysteine and the closing phenylalanine or tryptophan. Fields, in order: V gene, clone size, CDR3 length, J gene, D gene, CDR3 protein, CDR3 DNA. A D gene is named only where the DNA matches it firmly. Size values are once, few and many counts, or a class for expanded clones, and some rows have none.

TRBV30	.	12	TRBJ1-5	.	CAWSEAAEPQHF	TGTGCCTGGAGTGAGGCTGCGGAGCCCCAGCATTTT
TRBV7-3	medium-sized	15	TRBJ2-7	.	CASSASALEGSEQYF	TGTGCCAGCAGTGCATCAGCCCTCGAAGGGAGCGAGCAGTACTTC
TRBV7-2	.	13	TRBJ1-2	.	CASNLIDHYGYTF	TGTGCCAGCAATCTCATAGACCACTATGGCTACACCTTC
TRBV19	.	14	TRBJ2-2	TRBD1	CARGDRGNTGELFF	TGTGCCAGGGGGGACAGGGGCAACACCGGGGAGCTGTTTTTT
TRBV6-5	.	14	TRBJ2-5	.	CASSNGQRGETQYF	TGTGCCAGCAGCAACGGCCAGAGGGGAGAGACCCAGTACTTC
TRBV7-9	.	17	TRBJ1-1	.	CASSLGRHWGMNTEAFF	TGTGCCAGCAGCTTAGGGCGACATTGGGGTATGAACACTGAAGCTTTCTTT
TRBV7-6	.	15	TRBJ2-3	.	CASSLNGVKTDTQYF	TGTGCCAGCAGCTTAAACGGGGTGAAGACAGATACGCAGTATTTT
TRBV6-1	.	13	TRBJ2-3	.	CASSSRKADTQYF	TGTGCCAGCAGTTCGCGGAAAGCAGATACGCAGTATTTT
TRBV6-1	.	15	TRBJ1-1	TRBD1	CASTGDRGMNTEAFF	TGTGCCAGCACCGGGGACAGGGGGATGAACACTGAAGCTTTCTTT
TRBV7-8	.	16	TRBJ2-1	TRBD2	CASSPPAGRGSSEQFF	TGTGCCAGCAGCCCCCCTGCGGGGAGGGGTTCCAGTGAGCAGTTCTTC
TRBV10-3	.	12	TRBJ2-7	TRBD2	CAIAGDSYEQYF	TGTGCCATCGCGGGGGACTCCTACGAGCAGTACTTC
TRBV19	medium-sized	15	TRBJ2-1	.	CASSIGPLEHNEQFF	TGTGCCAGTAGTATAGGTCCCCTCGAACACAATGAGCAGTTCTTC
TRBV7-2	.	15	TRBJ2-7	TRBD1	CASSLEGTGLYEQYF	TGTGCCAGCAGCTTAGAGGGGACAGGTCTCTACGAGCAGTACTTC
TRBV7-6	.	18	TRBJ2-1	TRBD2	CASSPRGSSGRSGNEQFF	TGTGCCAGCAGCCCAAGAGGGTCTAGCGGGAGGAGTGGCAATGAGCAGTTCTTC
TRBV28	few	14	TRBJ2-7	.	CASRHGTLRREQYF	TGTGCCAGCAGACACGGGACACTTCGTCGGGAGCAGTACTTC
TRBV19	.	14	TRBJ1-6	.	CASSGRADNSPLHF	TGTGCCAGTAGTGGCAGGGCCGATAATTCACCCCTCCACTTT
TRBV19	.	16	TRBJ2-6	.	CASSITGMAGANVLTF	TGTGCCAGTAGTATTACAGGGATGGCTGGGGCCAACGTCCTGACTTTC
TRBV2	.	16	TRBJ2-1	TRBD2	CASSSSGLGSYNEQFF	TGTGCCAGCAGTTCTAGCGGGTTGGGCTCCTACAATGAGCAGTTCTTC
TRBV7-9	.	14	TRBJ1-3	.	CASSLAGSGNTIYF	TGTGCCAGCAGCTTGGCAGGCTCTGGAAACACCATATATTTT
TRBV6-1	.	17	TRBJ2-2	TRBD1	CASSGRQGALNTGELFF	TGTGCCAGCAGTGGCCGACAGGGGGCCTTGAACACCGGGGAGCTGTTTTTT
TRBV7-2	.	16	TRBJ1-5	.	CASSLDIEANGQPQHF	TGTGCCAGCAGCTTAGATATTGAGGCAAACGGGCAGCCCCAGCATTTT
TRBV7-9	.	15	TRBJ2-7	.	CASSLGGLGSYEQYF	TGTGCCAGCAGCTTAGGTGGGCTGGGTTCCTACGAGCAGTACTTC
TRBV4-1	.	14	TRBJ1-6	.	CASSPGTANSPLHF	TGCGCCAGCAGCCCCGGGACGGCTAATTCACCCCTCCACTTT
TRBV7-2	.	17	TRBJ1-5	TRBD1	CASSSTGQGILDQPQHF	TGTGCCAGCAGCTCTACGGGACAGGGAATTCTAGATCAGCCCCAGCATTTT
TRBV7-2	.	15	TRBJ1-2	TRBD1	CASSSGQGARYGCTF	TGTGCCAGCAGCTCGGGGCAGGGGGCTAGATATGGCTGCACCTTC
TRBV7-3	.	14	TRBJ1-1	.	CASSLNGQNTEAFF	TGTGCCAGCAGCTTAAATGGGCAGAACACTGAAGCTTTCTTT
TRBV7-2	few	14	TRBJ1-5	.	CASSWRGSNQPQHF	TGTGCCAGCAGCTGGAGGGGGAGCAATCAGCCCCAGCATTTT
TRBV7-3	.	11	TRBJ2-1	.	CASSLKGEQFF	TGTGCCAGCAGCTTGAAAGGCGAGCAGTTCTTC
TRBV30	.	13	TRBJ1-5	.	CAWSVESNQPQHF	TGTGCCTGGAGTGTAGAAAGCAATCAGCCCCAGCATTTT
TRBV7-3	.	11	TRBJ2-1	.	CASRLGVEQFF	TGTGCCAGCAGACTAGGGGTGGAGCAGTTCTTC
TRBV6-4	.	14	TRBJ2-1	.	CASSEGPATSEQFF	TGTGCCAGCAGTGAGGGACCGGCCACGAGTGAGCAGTTCTTC
TRBV7-2	.	16	TRBJ1-4	TRBD1	CASSRQGLGSDEKLFF	TGTGCCAGCAGCAGACAGGGATTGGGCTCAGATGAAAAACTGTTTTTT
TRBV7-3	.	14	TRBJ2-3	.	CASSPQRHTDTQYF	TGTGCCAGCAGCCCCCAGCGGCACACAGATACGCAGTATTTT
TRBV10-3	.	13	TRBJ2-3	.	CAITNQMADTQYF	TGTGCCATAACCAACCAGATGGCAGATACGCAGTATTTT
TRBV28	.	15	TRBJ1-1	TRBD1	CASSEPGGGNTEAFF	TGTGCCAGCAGCGAACCAGGGGGCGGGAACACTGAAGCTTTCTTT
TRBV6-1	.	14	TRBJ2-5	TRBD1	CASSGPGQGKTQYF	TGTGCCAGCAGTGGCCCGGGACAGGGGAAGACCCAGTACTTC
TRBV5-6	few	15	TRBJ2-2	TRBD2	CASSLRGEWGGELFF	TGTGCCAGCTCCCTTCGGGGGGAGTGGGGCGGGGAGCTGTTTTTT
TRBV4-3	few	15	TRBJ1-5	TRBD1	CASSQVAGGLEPQHF	TGCGCCAGCAGCCAGGTGGCAGGGGGCCTGGAGCCCCAGCATTTT
TRBV27	.	16	TRBJ2-3	TRBD2	CATSPRTSGSSDTQYF	TGTGCCACCTCCCCGCGGACTAGCGGGAGTTCAGATACGCAGTATTTT
TRBV9	.	13	TRBJ2-7	.	CASTRDRDHEQYF	TGTGCCAGCACCCGAGACCGGGACCACGAGCAGTACTTC